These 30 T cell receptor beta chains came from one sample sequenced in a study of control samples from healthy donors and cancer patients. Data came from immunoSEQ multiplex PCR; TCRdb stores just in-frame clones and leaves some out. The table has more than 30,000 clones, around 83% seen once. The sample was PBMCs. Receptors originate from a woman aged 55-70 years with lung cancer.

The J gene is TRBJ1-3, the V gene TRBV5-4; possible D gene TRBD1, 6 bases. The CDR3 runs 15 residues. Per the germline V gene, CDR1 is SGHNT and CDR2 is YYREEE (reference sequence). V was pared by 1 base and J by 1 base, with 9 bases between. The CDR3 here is CASSLQGQSGNTIYF. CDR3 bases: TGTGCCAGCAGCTTGCAGGGGCAATCTGGAAACACCATATATTTT.

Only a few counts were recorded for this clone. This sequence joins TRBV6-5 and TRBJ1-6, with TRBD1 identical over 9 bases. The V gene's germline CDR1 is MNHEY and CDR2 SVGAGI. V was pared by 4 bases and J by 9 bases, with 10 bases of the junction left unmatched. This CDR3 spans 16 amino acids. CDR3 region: CASSFHAGQGGSPLHF. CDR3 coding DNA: TGTGCCAGCAGTTTCCATGCGGGACAGGGTGGTTCACCCCTCCACTTT.

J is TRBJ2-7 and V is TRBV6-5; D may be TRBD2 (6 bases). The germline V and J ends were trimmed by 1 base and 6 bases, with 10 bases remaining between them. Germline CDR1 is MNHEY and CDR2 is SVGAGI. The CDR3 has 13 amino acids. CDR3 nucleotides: TGTGCCAGCAGTTACTTTCAGGGAGGCGAGCAGTACTTC. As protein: CASSYFQGGEQYF.

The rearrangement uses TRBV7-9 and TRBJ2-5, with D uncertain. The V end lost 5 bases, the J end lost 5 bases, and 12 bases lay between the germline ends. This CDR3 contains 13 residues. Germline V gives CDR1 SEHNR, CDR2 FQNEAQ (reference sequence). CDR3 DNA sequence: TGTGCCAGCAGCCGACCAGATGGGGAGACCCAGTACTTC. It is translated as CASSRPDGETQYF.

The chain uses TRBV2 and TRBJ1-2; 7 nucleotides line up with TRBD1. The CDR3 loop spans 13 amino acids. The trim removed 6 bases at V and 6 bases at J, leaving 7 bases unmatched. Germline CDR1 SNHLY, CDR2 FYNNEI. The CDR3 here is CASSSTGSDGYTF. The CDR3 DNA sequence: TGTGCCAGCAGCTCGACAGGGTCCGATGGCTACACCTTC.

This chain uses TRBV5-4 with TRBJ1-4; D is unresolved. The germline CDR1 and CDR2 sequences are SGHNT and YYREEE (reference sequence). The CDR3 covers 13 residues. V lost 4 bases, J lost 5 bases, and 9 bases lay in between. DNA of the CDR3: TGTGCCAGCAGCGAAACAGAGAATGAAAAACTGTTTTTT. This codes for CASSETENEKLFF.

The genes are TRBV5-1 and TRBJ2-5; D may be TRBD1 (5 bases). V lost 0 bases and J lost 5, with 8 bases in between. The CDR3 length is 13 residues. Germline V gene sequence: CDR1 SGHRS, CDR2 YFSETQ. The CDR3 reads CASSLEGYETQYF. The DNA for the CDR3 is TGCGCCAGCAGCTTGGAGGGGTACGAGACCCAGTACTTC.

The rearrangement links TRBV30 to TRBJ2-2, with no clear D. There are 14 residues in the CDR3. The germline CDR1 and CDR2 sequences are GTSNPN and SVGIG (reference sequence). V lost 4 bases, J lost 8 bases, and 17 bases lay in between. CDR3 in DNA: TGTGCCTGGAATGCCGTACGCGCTAGGGGGGAGCTGTTTTTT. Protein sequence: CAWNAVRARGELFF.

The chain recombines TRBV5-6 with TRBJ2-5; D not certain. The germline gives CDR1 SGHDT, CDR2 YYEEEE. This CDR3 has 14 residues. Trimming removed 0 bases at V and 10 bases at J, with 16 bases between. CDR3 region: CASSLADSYLVQYF. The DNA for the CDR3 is TGTGCCAGCAGCTTGGCTGACTCTTATCTGGTCCAGTACTTC.

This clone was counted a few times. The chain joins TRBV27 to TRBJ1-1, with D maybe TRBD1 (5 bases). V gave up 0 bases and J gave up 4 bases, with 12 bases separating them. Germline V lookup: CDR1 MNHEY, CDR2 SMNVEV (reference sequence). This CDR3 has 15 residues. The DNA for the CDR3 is TGTGCCAGCAGTTTATCTAGGGGTGGCGGCACTGAAGCTTTCTTT. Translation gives CASSLSRGGGTEAFF.

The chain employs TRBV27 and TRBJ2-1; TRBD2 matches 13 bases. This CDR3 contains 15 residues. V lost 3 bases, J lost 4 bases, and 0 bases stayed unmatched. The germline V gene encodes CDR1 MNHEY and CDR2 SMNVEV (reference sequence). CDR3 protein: CASSLGLAGYNEQFF. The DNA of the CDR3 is TGTGCCAGCAGTTTGGGACTAGCGGGATACAATGAGCAGTTCTTC.

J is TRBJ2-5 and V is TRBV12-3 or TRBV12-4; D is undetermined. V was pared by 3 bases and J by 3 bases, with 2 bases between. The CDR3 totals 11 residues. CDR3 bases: TGTGCCAGCAGTTTTAAAGAGACCCAGTACTTC. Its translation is CASSFKETQYF.

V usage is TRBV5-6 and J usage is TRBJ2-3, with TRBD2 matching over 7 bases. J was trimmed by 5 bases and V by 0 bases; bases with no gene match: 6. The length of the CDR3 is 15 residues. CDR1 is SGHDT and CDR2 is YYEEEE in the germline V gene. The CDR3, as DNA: TGTGCCAGCAGCTTGGGATCTAGCGGAGTAGATACGCAGTATTTT. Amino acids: CASSLGSSGVDTQYF. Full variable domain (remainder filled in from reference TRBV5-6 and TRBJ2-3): DAGVTQSPTHLIKTRGQQVTLRCSPKSGHDTVSWYQQALGQGPQFIFQYYEEEERQRGNFPDRFSGHQFPNYSSELNVNALLLGDSALYLCASSLGSSGVDTQYFGPGTRLTVL.

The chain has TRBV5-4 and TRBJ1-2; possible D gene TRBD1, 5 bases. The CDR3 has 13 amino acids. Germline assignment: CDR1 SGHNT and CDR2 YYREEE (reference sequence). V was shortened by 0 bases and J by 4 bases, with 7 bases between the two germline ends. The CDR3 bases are TGTGCCAGCAGCTTGGGGGGGTCCTATGGCTACACCTTC. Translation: CASSLGGSYGYTF.

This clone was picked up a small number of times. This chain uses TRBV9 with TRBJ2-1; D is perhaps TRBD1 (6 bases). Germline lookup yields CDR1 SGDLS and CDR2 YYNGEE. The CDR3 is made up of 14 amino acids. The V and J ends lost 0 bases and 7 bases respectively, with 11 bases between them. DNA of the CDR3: TGTGCCAGCAGCGTAGAAGGGCAGGGGAATGAGCAGTTCTTC. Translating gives CASSVEGQGNEQFF.

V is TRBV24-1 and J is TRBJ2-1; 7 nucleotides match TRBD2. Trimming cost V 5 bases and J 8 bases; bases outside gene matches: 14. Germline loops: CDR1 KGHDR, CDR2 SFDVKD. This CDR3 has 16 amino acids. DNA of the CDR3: TGTGCCACCAGTGCCCCCTCTGCGGGAGATGTCTATGAGCAGTTCTTC. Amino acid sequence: CATSAPSAGDVYEQFF.

Here the CDR3 reads CSGGQGARNTEAFF. CDR3 DNA sequence: TGCAGCGGGGGTCAGGGCGCCAGGAACACTGAAGCTTTCTTT. J is TRBJ1-1 and V is TRBV29-1, with D possibly being TRBD1 (5 bases). Trimming shortened V by 7 bases and J by 1 base, and 16 bases separated the two germline ends. Germline assignment: CDR1 SQVTM and CDR2 ANQGSEA. CDR3 length equals 14 residues.

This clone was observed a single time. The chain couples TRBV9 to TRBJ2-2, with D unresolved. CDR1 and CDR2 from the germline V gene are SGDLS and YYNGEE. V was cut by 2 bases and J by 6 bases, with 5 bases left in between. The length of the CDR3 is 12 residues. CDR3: CASSVLAGELFF. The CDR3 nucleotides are TGTGCCAGCAGCGTCCTCGCCGGGGAGCTGTTTTTT.

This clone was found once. The CDR3 spells CASSLNFDTEAFF. For the CDR3, the DNA is TGTGCCAGCAGCTTAAATTTTGACACTGAAGCTTTCTTT. The V gene is TRBV7-3, the J gene TRBJ1-1; D gene ambiguous. Germline V lookup: CDR1 SGHTA, CDR2 FQGTGA. V gave up 1 base and J gave up 3 bases, with 6 bases separating them. The CDR3 has 13 amino acids.

The CDR3 spells CASSSKGEQYF. DNA for the CDR3: TGTGCCAGCAGTTCTAAAGGCGAGCAGTACTTC. The chain is built from TRBV6-6 and TRBJ2-7; D is undetermined. Per germline, CDR1 MNHNY and CDR2 SVGAGI (reference sequence). The V and J ends lost 4 bases and 6 bases respectively, with 7 bases between them. The CDR3 is 11 residues long.

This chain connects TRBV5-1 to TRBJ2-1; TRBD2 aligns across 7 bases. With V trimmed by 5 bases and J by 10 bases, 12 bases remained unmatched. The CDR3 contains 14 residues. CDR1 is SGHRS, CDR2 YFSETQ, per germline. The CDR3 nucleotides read TGCGCCAGCAGTCAGGGACTACTTTTAGGGGAGCAGTTCTTC. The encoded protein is CASSQGLLLGEQFF.

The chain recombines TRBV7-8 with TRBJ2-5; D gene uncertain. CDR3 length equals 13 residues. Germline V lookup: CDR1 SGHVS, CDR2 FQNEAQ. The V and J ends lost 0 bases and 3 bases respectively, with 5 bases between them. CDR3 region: CASSLANEETQYF. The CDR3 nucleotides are TGTGCCAGCAGCTTAGCGAACGAAGAGACCCAGTACTTC.

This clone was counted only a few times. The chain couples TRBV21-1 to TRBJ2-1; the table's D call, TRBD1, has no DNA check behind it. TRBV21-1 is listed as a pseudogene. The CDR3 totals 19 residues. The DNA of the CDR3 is TGTGCCAGCAGACCTACAAAACATGGACAATCCAGCTCCTACAATGAGCAGTTCTTC. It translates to CASRPTKHGQSSSYNEQFF.

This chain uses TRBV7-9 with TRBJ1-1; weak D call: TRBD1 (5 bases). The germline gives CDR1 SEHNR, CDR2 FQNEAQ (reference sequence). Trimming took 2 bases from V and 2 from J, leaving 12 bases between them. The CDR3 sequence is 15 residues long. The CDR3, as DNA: TGTGCCAGCAGCTTAATGGGGACTTCCAACACTGAAGCTTTCTTT. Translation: CASSLMGTSNTEAFF.

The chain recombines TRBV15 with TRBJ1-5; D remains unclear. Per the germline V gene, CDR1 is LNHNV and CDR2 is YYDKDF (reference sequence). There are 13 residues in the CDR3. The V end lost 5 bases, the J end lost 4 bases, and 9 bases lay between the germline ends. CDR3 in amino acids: CATSGRRNQPQHF. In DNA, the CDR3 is TGTGCCACCAGCGGGAGGAGGAATCAGCCCCAGCATTTT.

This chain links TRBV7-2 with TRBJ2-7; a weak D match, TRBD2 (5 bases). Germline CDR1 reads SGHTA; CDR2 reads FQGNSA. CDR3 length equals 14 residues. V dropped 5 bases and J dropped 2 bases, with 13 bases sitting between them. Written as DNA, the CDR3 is TGTGCCAGCAGCCAAAGAAGAGGGACCTACGAGCAGTACTTC. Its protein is CASSQRRGTYEQYF.

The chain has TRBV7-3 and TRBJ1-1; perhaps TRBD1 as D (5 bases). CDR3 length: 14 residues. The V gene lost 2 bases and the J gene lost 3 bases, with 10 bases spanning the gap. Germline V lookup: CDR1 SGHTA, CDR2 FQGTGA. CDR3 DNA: TGTGCCAGCAGCTTAGGTGGGGGTGACACTGAAGCTTTCTTT. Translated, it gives CASSLGGGDTEAFF. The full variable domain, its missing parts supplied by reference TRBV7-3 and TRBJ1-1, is GAGVSQTPSNKVTEKGKYVELRCDPISGHTALYWYRQSLGQGPEFLIYFQGTGAADDSGLPNDRFFAVRPEGSVSTLKIQRTERGDSAVYLCASSLGGGDTEAFFGQGTRLTVV.

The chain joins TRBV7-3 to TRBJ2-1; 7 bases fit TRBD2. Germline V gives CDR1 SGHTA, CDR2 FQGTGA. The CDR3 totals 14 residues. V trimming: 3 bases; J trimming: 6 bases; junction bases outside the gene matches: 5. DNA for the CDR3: TGTGCCAGCAGCTTCAGCGGGATCGTCAATGAGCAGTTCTTC. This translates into CASSFSGIVNEQFF.

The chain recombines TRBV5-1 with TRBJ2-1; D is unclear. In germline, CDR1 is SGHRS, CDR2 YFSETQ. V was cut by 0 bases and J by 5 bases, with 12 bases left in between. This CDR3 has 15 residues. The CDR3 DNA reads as TGCGCCAGCAGCTTGGAGGGTAGAAGAGACAATGAGCAGTTCTTC. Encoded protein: CASSLEGRRDNEQFF.

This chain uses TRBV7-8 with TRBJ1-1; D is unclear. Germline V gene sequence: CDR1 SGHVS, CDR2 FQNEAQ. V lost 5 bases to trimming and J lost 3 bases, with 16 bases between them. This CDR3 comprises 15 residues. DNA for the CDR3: TGTGCCAGCAGCCATAGGGAAGGGTTGGACACTGAAGCTTTCTTT. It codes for CASSHREGLDTEAFF. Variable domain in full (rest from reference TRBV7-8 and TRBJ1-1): GAGVSQSPRYKVAKRGQDVALRCDPISGHVSLFWYQQALGQGPEFLTYFQNEAQLDKSGLPSDRFFAERPEGSVSTLKIQRTQQEDSAVYLCASSHREGLDTEAFFGQGTRLTVV.